Each of the 8 T cell receptor beta chains below was sequenced from the same sample in a study of spatial heterogeneity in lung cancer. Their antigen targets remain unknown. The sample's time point: sample taken at primary tumor resection. Overall study results and limits: The number of expanded tumor alpha and beta chains correlated with mutation number.

TCRdb used MiXCR to reprocess the 5' RACE reads, holding one entry per CDR3 protein. The repertoire includes more than 2,000 distinct CDR3 sequences, over 12% of them detected once, and roughly 32% sits in the top ten. Sequenced here: lung tumor tissue, sampled at surgery. The source of these receptors is a male donor with early-stage non-small cell lung cancer.

This clonotype is medium-sized within its sample. The chain carries TRBV30 and TRBJ2-5, with 7 bases that match TRBD1. The germline V gene has CDR1 GTSNPN and CDR2 SVGIG (reference sequence). The CDR3 spans 12 residues. The junction had 6 bases not matched to a gene; V was cut back by 5 bases and J by 6 bases. CDR3 sequence reads: CAWATGPKTQYF. CDR3 DNA: TGTGCCTGGGCGACAGGGCCAAAGACCCAGTACTTC.

This clonotype was recorded at least ten times. V gene TRBV7-3 combines with J gene TRBJ2-3; 7 positions agree with TRBD2. The V gene's germline CDR1 is SGHTA and CDR2 FQGTGA. V shed 1 base, J shed 3 bases, and the junction held 1 base outside the gene matches. The CDR3 runs 14 residues. The DNA of the CDR3 is TGTGCCAGCAGCTTAAACGGGAGGACAGATACGCAGTATTTT. This encodes CASSLNGRTDTQYF.

This clonotype was counted a few times. This chain connects TRBV28 to TRBJ2-7, with D hard to call. The CDR3 consists of 14 residues. The germline gives CDR1 MDHEN, CDR2 SYDVKM. V dropped 1 base and J dropped 0 bases, with 7 bases sitting between them. The CDR3 here is CASSLYPPSYEQYF. As DNA, the CDR3 is TGTGCCAGCAGTTTATATCCCCCCTCCTACGAGCAGTACTTC.

By share of the sample, this clonotype is medium-sized. This rearrangement joins TRBV28 to TRBJ2-5; either TRBD1 or TRBD2 may supply D (5 bases each). Trimming shortened V by 5 bases and J by 2 bases, and 15 bases separated the two germline ends. The CDR3 runs 15 residues. Germline loops: CDR1 MDHEN, CDR2 SYDVKM. Here the CDR3 DNA reads TGTGCCAGCAGTCCGGGGCTCGGGGCACAAGAGACCCAGTACTTC. As protein: CASSPGLGAQETQYF.

This clonotype was seen many times. The chain carries TRBV11-3 and TRBJ2-3; D is undetermined. CDR3 length: 13 amino acids. Trimming took 3 bases from V and 5 from J, leaving 9 bases between them. Germline V gene lookup returns CDR1 SGHNT and CDR2 YENEEA. CDR3 nucleotides: TGTGCCAGCAGCTTGAGAGGATTAGATACGCAGTATTTT. It yields the protein CASSLRGLDTQYF.

By frequency in the sample, this clonotype is medium-sized (0.01 to 0.1%). The genes are TRBV27 and TRBJ1-5; D may be TRBD1 (5 bases). V was pared by 5 bases and J by 3 bases, with 14 bases between. The germline CDR1 and CDR2 sequences are MNHEY and SMNVEV (reference sequence). This CDR3 contains 15 residues. This CDR3 is CASSLGDGTNQPQHF. Here the CDR3 DNA reads TGTGCCAGCAGTCTGGGGGATGGGACCAATCAGCCCCAGCATTTT.

Relative to its sample, this clonotype is medium-sized. The gene calls are TRBV7-9 and TRBJ1-5; D might be TRBD1 (6 bases). CDR3 size: 14 residues. CDR1 SEHNR and CDR2 FQNEAQ come from the germline V gene (reference sequence). The V and J ends lost 4 bases and 7 bases respectively, with 14 bases between them. The CDR3 DNA sequence: TGTGCCAGCAGCTCCCTGGGTGGGGGCCAGCCCCAGCATTTT. This translates into CASSSLGGGQPQHF.

By share, this clonotype ranks as medium-sized (0.01 to 0.1%). V and J are TRBV12-3 or TRBV12-4 and TRBJ2-5; 7 nucleotides agree with TRBD2. Germline trimming cut 7 bases from V and 5 bases from J; bases unmatched to any gene: 13. The CDR3 loop spans 15 amino acids. CDR3 in amino acids: CASTANGGGRETQYF. For the CDR3, the DNA is TGTGCCAGCACCGCTAATGGGGGGGGTCGGGAGACCCAGTACTTC.